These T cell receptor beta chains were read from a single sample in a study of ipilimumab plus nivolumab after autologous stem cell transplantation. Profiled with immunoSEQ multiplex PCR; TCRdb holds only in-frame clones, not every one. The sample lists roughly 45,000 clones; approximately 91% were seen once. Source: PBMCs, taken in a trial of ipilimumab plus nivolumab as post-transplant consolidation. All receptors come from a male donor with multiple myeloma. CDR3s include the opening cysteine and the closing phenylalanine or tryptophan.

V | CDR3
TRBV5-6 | CASSLGAGWQPQHF
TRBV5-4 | CASSLGQGEGEKLFF
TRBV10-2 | CASTPVVGGLTEAFF
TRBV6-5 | CASTSPDRGTDTQYF
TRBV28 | CASSLAASYEQYF
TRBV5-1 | CASSFQQNTEAFF
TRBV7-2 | CASSPQGWAEAFF
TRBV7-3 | CASSSGLAGVGTGELFF
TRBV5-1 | CASSIGLAGGYETQYF
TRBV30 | CAWTRGGTDTQYF
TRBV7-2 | CASSLIGQGSEAFF
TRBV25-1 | CASSELGGKETQYF
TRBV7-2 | CASSLAFKNTEAFF
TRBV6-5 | CASSYDPGSRGHGYTF
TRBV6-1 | CASSDNPRGQSADGYTF
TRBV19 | CASSIGDRRVF
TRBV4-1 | CASSRPPARGQGEQFF
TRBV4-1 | CASSPWGVWPAGTSYNEQFF
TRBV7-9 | CASGGQNYEQYF
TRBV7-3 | CASSLGGLAGNTIYF
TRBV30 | CAWSVRWGGYTF
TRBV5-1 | CASSLLSGNQPQHF
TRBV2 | CASSEAPGPSYEQYF
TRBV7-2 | CASSSTGVKPQHF
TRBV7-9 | CASSLGYNSYEQYF
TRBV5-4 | CASSQGLAGAFQETQYF
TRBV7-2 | CASSSPGRIYEQYF
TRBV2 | CASIFRANYGYTF
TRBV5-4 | CASSLGTGDNQPQHF
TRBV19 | CASSHRGRVGNQPQHF
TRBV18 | CASSTGLTSYEQYF
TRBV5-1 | CASSLDQGSKGYTF
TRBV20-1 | CSARGLYGYTF
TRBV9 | CASSVDMQSGELFF
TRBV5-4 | CASSFYVLRIYGYTF
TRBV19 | CASSLSPGNEQFF
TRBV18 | CASSPLGGQETQYF
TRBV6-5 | CASKDGEGRGNIQYF
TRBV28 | CASTPWGGLEDTQYF
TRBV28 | CASSGLHHQPQHF
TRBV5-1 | CASSSRTGGADTQYF
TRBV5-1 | CASSVIPGQATEAFF
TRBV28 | CASNVGGSLYEQYF
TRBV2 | CASSDRVGDTEAFF
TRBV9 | CASSVTGTGIGEQYF
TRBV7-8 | CASSLVASGRVWETQYF
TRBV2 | CASMSLDGAQYF
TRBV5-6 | CASWIMGRTTNYGYTF
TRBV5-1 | CASSFGQGNQPQHF
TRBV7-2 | CASSSYSFGQYF
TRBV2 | CASSPTGTEAFF